Listed below are T cell receptor beta chains from one sample, sequenced in a study of blood T cells in healthy people across ages. TCRdb re-analysed the 5' RACE reads in MiXCR, keeping a single row per CDR3 protein. The data show 1,800,000 or so distinct CDR3 sequences, about two fifths seen once. Sequenced input: blood. These TCRs come from a human donor in good health. The CDR3 runs from the conserved cysteine through the conserved F or W. The D gene is left open where the match is weak. Rows give clone size only sometimes, using once, few, many, or a class for an expanded clone.

j_call	v_call	clone_size	d_call	cdr3_nt	cdr3_aa
TRBJ2-3	TRBV4-3	NA	TRBD2	TGCGCCAGCAGCCAAGAGACTAGCGGGGGGCTAAATTGGGGTACGCAGTATTTT	CASSQETSGGLNWGTQYF
TRBJ2-1	TRBV7-9	few	TRBD2	TGTGCCAGCAGCCCAGCGGGGGACTCCTACAATGAGCAGTTCTTC	CASSPAGDSYNEQFF
TRBJ1-2	TRBV11-2	once	NA	TGTGCCAGCAGCTTAGCCGGTGCGGGAACTCATGGCTACACCTTC	CASSLAGAGTHGYTF
TRBJ2-2	TRBV6-5	NA	NA	TGTGCCAGCAGCTACCGGGTCCTAACCGGGGAGCTGTTTTTT	CASSYRVLTGELFF
TRBJ2-7	TRBV20-1	NA	NA	TGCAGTGCTAGTACTGTGACCTCCTACGAGCAGTACTTC	CSASTVTSYEQYF
TRBJ1-2	TRBV11-3	few	NA	TGTGCCAGCAGCTTAGATTCAGTCGGTAACTATGGCTACACCTTC	CASSLDSVGNYGYTF
TRBJ2-5	TRBV20-1	NA	NA	TGCAGTGCAAGGAGGCCAGGGAGGAGCTCCTACAATGAGCAGTACTTC	CSARRPGRSSYNEQYF
TRBJ2-5	TRBV6-6	NA	TRBD2	TGTGCCAGCATCAAGGGACTAGCGGGGGCAGAGACCCAGTACTTC	CASIKGLAGAETQYF
TRBJ1-1	TRBV13	once	NA	TGTGCCAGCACCGAGGGGAAGGGTGGCACTGAAGCTTTCTTT	CASTEGKGGTEAFF
TRBJ1-3	TRBV19	NA	NA	TGTGCCAGTAGTAGAACAGAGCTGGCCCCTGGAAACACCATATATTTT	CASSRTELAPGNTIYF
TRBJ2-3	TRBV12-3/TRBV12-4	NA	NA	TGTGCCAGCTCCTTTTGGGTTACGCAGTATTTT	CASSFWVTQYF
TRBJ2-1	TRBV4-3	NA	NA	TGCGCCAGCAGCCAAGATCATATCGGACTTTACAATGAGCAGTTCTTC	CASSQDHIGLYNEQFF
TRBJ1-6	TRBV10-3	few	TRBD1	TGTGCCATCAGTGAGGGACAGGGAGGTTCACCCCTCCACTTT	CAISEGQGGSPLHF
TRBJ2-1	TRBV27	few	NA	TGTGCCAGCAGTTTCTATGGAGGGGTCGAGCAGTTCTTC	CASSFYGGVEQFF
TRBJ1-2	TRBV2	few	TRBD1	TGTGCCAGCAAGCCCGGACAGGAGGGCTACACCTTC	CASKPGQEGYTF
TRBJ2-5	TRBV7-9	few	TRBD1	TGTGCCAGCAGCTCCGGACAGGTCACAGGAGAGCAGTACTTC	CASSSGQVTGEQYF
TRBJ2-5	TRBV30	NA	NA	TGTGCCTGGAGTGCAACCGTGGTCCAAGAGACCCAGTACTTC	CAWSATVVQETQYF
TRBJ2-7	TRBV29-1	NA	NA	TGCAGCGTGGTCCCTGGACAGATCTCCTCCTACGAGCAGTACTTC	CSVVPGQISSYEQYF
TRBJ2-7	TRBV18	few	TRBD1	TGTGCCAGCTCACCACAGGGACAGGGGATCTACGAGCAGTACTTC	CASSPQGQGIYEQYF
TRBJ1-2	TRBV15	NA	NA	TGTGCCACCAGCAGAGTTTCTAGGACCGACTATGGCCACACCTTC	CATSRVSRTDYGHTF
TRBJ2-3	TRBV2	NA	TRBD2	TGTGCCAGCACTCTAATTTGGGGGGGGGATACGCAGTATTTT	CASTLIWGGDTQYF
TRBJ2-5	TRBV7-9	once	TRBD2	TGTGCCAGCGGCTCTGCCGGGACTAGCGGACAAGAGACCCAGTACTTC	CASGSAGTSGQETQYF
TRBJ2-1	TRBV7-8	NA	TRBD2	TGTGCCAGCAGCCCCGGACTAGCGGGGGCCAGGTCCTACAATGAGCAGTTCTTC	CASSPGLAGARSYNEQFF
TRBJ2-2	TRBV20-1	NA	TRBD1	TGCAGTGCTCAGGACAGGGGGTCCACCGGGGAGCTGTTTTTT	CSAQDRGSTGELFF
TRBJ2-7	TRBV7-6	NA	NA	TGTGCCAGCAGCTTTGGGGGTCTGGGCTCCTACGAGCAGTACTTC	CASSFGGLGSYEQYF
TRBJ2-3	TRBV7-2	many	TRBD2	TGTGCCAGCAGCTTGCGGGGGAGCACAGATACGCAGTATTTT	CASSLRGSTDTQYF
TRBJ1-6	TRBV10-3	NA	NA	TGTGCCATCAGTCCACTCCCTGATAATTCACCCCTCCACTTT	CAISPLPDNSPLHF
TRBJ1-2	TRBV29-1	NA	NA	TGCAGCGTTGGCCGGGAGGGGAACTATGGCTACACCTTC	CSVGREGNYGYTF
TRBJ1-1	TRBV20-1	NA	NA	TGCAGTGCTAGAGAGGACACCATGAACACTGAAGCTTTCTTT	CSAREDTMNTEAFF
TRBJ2-2	TRBV4-3	NA	NA	TGCGCCAGCAGCCAAGCCCTAGCCGTCTCCGGGGAGCTGTTTTTT	CASSQALAVSGELFF
TRBJ1-4	TRBV20-1	NA	NA	TGCAGTGTTAAGGCCCCGATGGGAAGAAGTAATGAAAAACTGTTTTTT	CSVKAPMGRSNEKLFF
TRBJ2-3	TRBV7-3	NA	TRBD2	TGTGCCAGCAGCTCGACGGGAGGGGGGATGGCACTCACAGATACGCAGTATTTT	CASSSTGGGMALTDTQYF
TRBJ1-1	TRBV6-6	NA	NA	TGTGCCAGCAGTTACTTCAGGGAAGCGGACACTGAAGCTTTCTTT	CASSYFREADTEAFF
TRBJ1-1	TRBV6-1	NA	NA	TGTGCCAGCAGTGTCGCAACAACATACACTGAAGCTTTCTTT	CASSVATTYTEAFF
TRBJ1-2	TRBV29-1	NA	NA	TGCAGCGCCAGAAGGGGCTCAGAGTATGGCTACACCTTC	CSARRGSEYGYTF
TRBJ1-6	TRBV7-9	many	NA	TGTGCCAGCAGCTTAGCGGTGGCAAATTCACCCCTCCACTTT	CASSLAVANSPLHF
TRBJ2-4	TRBV3-1	NA	NA	TGTGCCAGCAGCCAAGATTTGGGTCCGGTCGTGCAGTACTTC	CASSQDLGPVVQYF
TRBJ2-5	TRBV6-5	NA	TRBD1	TGTGCCCGCAGTGAGACAGGGGGCTACTACGGGCAGTACTTC	CARSETGGYYGQYF
TRBJ1-2	TRBV7-2	few	NA	TGTGCCAGCAGCGACACCTACAGGGTTAACTATGGCTACACCTTC	CASSDTYRVNYGYTF
TRBJ2-4	TRBV2	NA	NA	TGTGCCAGCAGTGAACAGGGTTCATCGGGGTACTTC	CASSEQGSSGYF
TRBJ2-1	TRBV24-1	NA	TRBD1	TGTGCCACCAGTGATCCACAGGGACAGGGTAGTGAGCAGTTCTTC	CATSDPQGQGSEQFF
TRBJ2-2	TRBV7-2	few	NA	TGTGCCAGCAGCTTAGTAGGGGGGGCGAACACCGGGGAGCTGTTTTTT	CASSLVGGANTGELFF
TRBJ2-4	TRBV29-1	few	NA	TGCAGCGTTGAATCGCCCAACCGGGGCATTCAGTACTTC	CSVESPNRGIQYF
TRBJ2-1	TRBV7-9	NA	NA	TGTGTCAGCAGCCCTATGTTGAGGCCGCCCTATTACAATGAGCAGTTCTTC	CVSSPMLRPPYYNEQFF
TRBJ1-2	TRBV29-1	few	NA	TGCAGCGTTGAAGGATCATACGAAGGAAACTATGGCTACACCTTC	CSVEGSYEGNYGYTF
TRBJ1-1	TRBV6-2/TRBV6-3	NA	NA	TGTGCCAGCACCCAGGACGGCATGAACACTGAAGCTTTCTTT	CASTQDGMNTEAFF
TRBJ2-3	TRBV20-1	NA	TRBD2	TGCAGTGCCGCAAGACTAGCAGGGAGCACAGATACGCAGTATTTT	CSAARLAGSTDTQYF
TRBJ1-2	TRBV6-6	NA	NA	TGTGCCACCGGGATTGGCGGCTACTATGGCTACACCTTC	CATGIGGYYGYTF
TRBJ1-4	TRBV4-3	few	NA	TGCGCCAGCAGCCAAGATTTCGTCCGCCATCTGGGCGACATCGAAAAACTGTTTTTT	CASSQDFVRHLGDIEKLFF
TRBJ1-1	TRBV6-2/TRBV6-3	NA	NA	TGTGCCAGCAGAGACCGACAGCGAGAAGCTTTCTTT	CASRDRQREAFF
TRBJ2-5	TRBV20-1	NA	TRBD2	TGCAGTGCTAGAGATCTTACTAGCGGGGGTCAAGAGACCCAGTACTTC	CSARDLTSGGQETQYF
TRBJ2-5	TRBV20-1	NA	TRBD1	TGCAGTGCTAGAGATGCGGACAGGGGGCGAGAGACCCAGTACTTC	CSARDADRGRETQYF